A single sample gave rise to the 10 T cell receptor beta chains below, sequenced in a study of blood T cell repertoires in COVID-19. Using immunoSEQ multiplex PCR, the repertoire was profiled, and TCRdb retains in-frame clones only, with some absent. The sample has around 64,000 clones, around 86% seen once. Source material: peripheral blood. The receptors originated from a human donor in a cohort sampled during active COVID-19.

Here the CDR3 DNA reads TGTGCCAGCAGCCCACAGGGGGCCGAGCAGTACTTC. It translates to CASSPQGAEQYF. The chain recombines TRBV6-5 with TRBJ2-7; 9 bases match TRBD1. Germline trimming cut 6 bases from V and 6 bases from J; bases unmatched to any gene: 3. The CDR3 is 12 residues long. CDR1 MNHEY and CDR2 SVGAGI come from the germline V gene.

Note on this clone: Other DNA sequences in the same sample also yield this CDR3. This chain joins TRBV10-3 and TRBJ2-5; D ambiguous. The CDR3 has 12 residues. The germline gives CDR1 ENHRY, CDR2 SYGVKD. V was pared by 8 bases and J by 1 base, with 8 bases between. CDR3 nucleotide sequence: TGTGCCATCTCCACGGGCCAAGAGACCCAGTACTTC. Protein product: CAISTGQETQYF.

The CDR3 loop is CASSPPSREVGYTGELFF. The CDR3 nucleotides read TGCGCCAGCAGCCCCCCCTCCCGGGAGGTAGGGTACACCGGGGAGCTGTTTTTT. The chain uses TRBV4-1 and TRBJ2-2, with 7 bases identical to TRBD2. This CDR3 is built from 18 residues. The junction had 14 bases not matched to a gene; V was cut back by 4 bases and J by 3 bases. Germline values: CDR1 MGHRA, CDR2 YSYEKL.

This clone was observed a handful of times. The chain recombines TRBV6-5 with TRBJ1-1; tentatively, D is TRBD1 (5 bases). V was shortened by 2 bases and J by 1 base, with 5 bases between the two germline ends. This CDR3 is 13 amino acids long. Germline values: CDR1 MNHEY, CDR2 SVGAGI. This CDR3 reads CASSYQGNTEAFF. The CDR3 DNA follows: TGTGCCAGCAGTTACCAGGGGAACACTGAAGCTTTCTTT.

This clone rates as medium-sized. V and J are TRBV10-3 and TRBJ1-5; TRBD1 matches at 10 bases. The ends lost 8 bases at V and 0 bases at J; junction bases unmatched: 1. The CDR3 runs 14 residues. From germline, CDR1 is ENHRY and CDR2 SYGVKD. The CDR3 DNA follows: TGTGCCATCGGGACAGGGGATAGCAATCAGCCCCAGCATTTT. Translation gives CAIGTGDSNQPQHF.

This clone has at least ten counts. CDR3 amino acids: CASGASRNIQYF. The CDR3 nucleotides are TGTGCCAGCGGGGCTAGTCGAAACATTCAGTACTTC. V and J are TRBV14 and TRBJ2-4; TRBD1 might be the D (5 bases). Germline V gives CDR1 SGHDN, CDR2 FVKESK. The CDR3 spans 12 residues. Trimming took 8 bases from V and 6 from J, leaving 11 bases between them.

The rearrangement links TRBV2 to TRBJ1-5; possibly TRBD1 for D (6 bases). The CDR3 sequence is 12 residues long. V lost 6 bases, J lost 4 bases, and 7 bases lay in between. The V gene's germline CDR1 is SNHLY and CDR2 FYNNEI. In nucleotides, the CDR3 is TGTGCCAGCAGGGACAGTAATCAGCCCCAGCATTTT. Protein sequence: CASRDSNQPQHF.

The J gene is TRBJ1-1, the V gene TRBV9; D is undetermined. V lost 0 bases and J lost 0, with 9 bases in between. Germline V lookup: CDR1 SGDLS, CDR2 YYNGEE. CDR3 length equals 15 residues. CDR3: CASSVDEGMNTEAFF. The CDR3 coding sequence is TGTGCCAGCAGCGTAGACGAGGGAATGAACACTGAAGCTTTCTTT.

The chain uses TRBV14 and TRBJ1-1, with 8 bases fitting TRBD1. Germline CDR1 reads SGHDN; CDR2 reads FVKESK. This CDR3 is built from 16 residues. The trim removed 5 bases at V and 10 bases at J, leaving 18 bases unmatched. The CDR3 here is CASSRFRNRQGRGAFF. The CDR3, as DNA: TGTGCCAGCAGCAGATTCCGTAACCGACAGGGGCGAGGAGCTTTCTTT.

The chain is built from TRBV15 and TRBJ2-6; D gene uncertain. The V gene lost 1 base and the J gene lost 1 base, with 2 bases spanning the gap. Germline V gives CDR1 LNHNV, CDR2 YYDKDF (reference sequence). There are 14 residues in the CDR3. CDR3 loop: CATSRVSGANVLTF. As DNA, the CDR3 is TGTGCCACCAGCAGAGTATCTGGGGCCAACGTCCTGACTTTC.